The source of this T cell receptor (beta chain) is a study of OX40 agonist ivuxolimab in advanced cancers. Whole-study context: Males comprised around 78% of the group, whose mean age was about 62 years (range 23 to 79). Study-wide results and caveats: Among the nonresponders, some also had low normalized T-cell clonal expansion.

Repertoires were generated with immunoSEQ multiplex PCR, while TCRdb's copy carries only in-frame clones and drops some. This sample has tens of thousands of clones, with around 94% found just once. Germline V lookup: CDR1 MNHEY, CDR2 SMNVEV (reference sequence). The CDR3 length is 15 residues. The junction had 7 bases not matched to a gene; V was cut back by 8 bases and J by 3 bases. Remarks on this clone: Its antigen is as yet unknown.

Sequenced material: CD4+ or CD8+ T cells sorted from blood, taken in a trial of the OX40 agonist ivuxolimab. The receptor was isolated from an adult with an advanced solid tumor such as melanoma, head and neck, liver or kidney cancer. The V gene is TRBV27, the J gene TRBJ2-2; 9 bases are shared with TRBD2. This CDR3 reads CASRRGRADTGELFF. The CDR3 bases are TGTGCCAGCCGTCGCGGGAGGGCCGACACCGGGGAGCTGTTTTTT.